Listed here are 9 T cell receptor beta chains from one sample, sequenced in a study of shared clonotypes between healthy human individuals. Terminally differentiated effector memory CD45RA+ cells were excluded by CCR7 positive selection of CD45RO-negative cells. Measured with immunoSEQ multiplex PCR; TCRdb has only the in-frame clones, and not every one. The table lists about 2.1 million clones, around 95% of them singletons. Material: naive CD8+ T cells from PBMCs. The receptors were gathered from a young man in good health. Some clones in this sample may be carry-over from other donors' samples.

V usage is TRBV7-9 and J usage is TRBJ1-2, with a possible D match to TRBD1 (5 bases). Germline V gives CDR1 SEHNR, CDR2 FQNEAQ (reference sequence). The CDR3 has 15 residues. V gave up 5 bases and J gave up 0 bases, with 13 bases separating them. The CDR3 sequence: CASSGYDRTNYGYTF. CDR3 bases: TGTGCCAGCAGCGGTTACGACAGAACTAACTATGGCTACACCTTC.

The genes are TRBV27 and TRBJ2-2; D remains unclear. This CDR3 spans 14 amino acids. Trimming stripped 3 bases from V and 5 bases from J, with 10 bases between. Germline V lookup: CDR1 MNHEY, CDR2 SMNVEV (reference sequence). CDR3 DNA: TGTGCCAGCAGTTTCGGGTGGGGAACCGGGGAGCTGTTTTTT. Its protein is CASSFGWGTGELFF.

The chain has TRBV7-9 and TRBJ2-3, with TRBD2 matching over 11 bases. This CDR3 is built from 17 residues. Germline CDR1 SEHNR, CDR2 FQNEAQ (reference sequence). The V segment lost 0 bases and the J segment 2 bases; nucleotides outside the gene matches: 4. The CDR3 sequence: CASSLALAGVVTDTQYF. The CDR3 DNA reads as TGTGCCAGCAGCTTAGCACTAGCGGGAGTGGTCACAGATACGCAGTATTTT.

This clone was found a few times. This sequence joins TRBV10-1 and TRBJ1-1, with D possibly being TRBD1 (6 bases). V lost 6 bases and J lost 6, with 14 bases in between. The germline V gene has CDR1 WNHNN and CDR2 SYGVQD (reference sequence). This CDR3 is built from 13 residues. The CDR3 sequence is CASRQDRSAEAFF. The DNA of the CDR3 is TGCGCCAGCAGACAAGACAGGAGCGCTGAAGCTTTCTTT.

V gene TRBV11-3 combines with J gene TRBJ2-2; D unclear. This CDR3 region has 19 residues. Germline values: CDR1 SGHNT, CDR2 YENEEA. V shed 5 bases and J shed 1 base, with 23 bases lying between them. CDR3 amino acids: CASSPSLADRRQNTGELFF. CDR3 DNA: TGTGCCAGCAGCCCATCTCTGGCGGACCGGAGACAGAACACCGGGGAGCTGTTTTTT.

This chain uses TRBV18 with TRBJ1-5; 7 bases line up with TRBD1. The germline V gene encodes CDR1 KGHSH and CDR2 LQKENI. CDR3 size: 14 residues. V lost 3 bases and J lost 5; bases outside the gene matches: 4. The DNA of the CDR3 is TGTGCCAGCTCACCTACAGGGGCCCATCAGCCCCAGCATTTT. It codes for CASSPTGAHQPQHF.

This chain links TRBV11-2 with TRBJ2-3; the match to TRBD2 covers 11 bases. The CDR3 has 19 amino acids. Trimming at V came to 7 bases and at J to 0 bases, leaving 15 bases not matched to a gene. Germline V gene lookup returns CDR1 SGHAT and CDR2 FQNNGV. CDR3 sequence (DNA): TGTGCCAGCACCCTGACACCGGTAGCGGGAGGGAGTAGCACAGATACGCAGTATTTT. Encoded protein: CASTLTPVAGGSSTDTQYF.

The rearrangement links TRBV5-6 to TRBJ2-4; perhaps TRBD1 as D (5 bases). Germline CDR1 SGHDT, CDR2 YYEEEE. The CDR3 covers 14 residues. The ends were cut back, 0 bases at V and 4 bases at J, with 8 bases in the middle. This chain's CDR3 is CASSLGQGKNIQYF. CDR3 bases: TGTGCCAGCAGCTTGGGGCAGGGTAAAAACATTCAGTACTTC. Supplemented by reference TRBV5-6 and TRBJ2-4, the full variable domain reads DAGVTQSPTHLIKTRGQQVTLRCSPKSGHDTVSWYQQALGQGPQFIFQYYEEEERQRGNFPDRFSGHQFPNYSSELNVNALLLGDSALYLCASSLGQGKNIQYFGAGTRLSVL.

The CDR3 reads CASSWYGGSSYEQYF. The CDR3 DNA is TGTGCCAGCAGCTGGTATGGCGGGAGTTCCTACGAGCAGTACTTC. This chain links TRBV5-5 with TRBJ2-7, with 7 bases identical to TRBD2. J was trimmed by 1 base and V by 3 bases; bases with no gene match: 7. This CDR3 contains 15 residues. Germline-derived CDR1 and CDR2 are SGHKS and YYEKEE (reference sequence). Full variable domain (outside the CDR3, taken from reference TRBV5-5 and TRBJ2-7): DAGVTQSPTHLIKTRGQQVTLRCSPISGHKSVSWYQQVLGQGPQFIFQYYEKEERGRGNFPDRFSARQFPNYSSELNVNALLLGDSALYLCASSWYGGSSYEQYFGPGTRLTVT.